The entry below describes one T cell receptor beta chain. What it binds is unknown. This sample was included in a study of cytomegalovirus exposure and HLA in healthy donors. Findings and caveats of the study: A prior analysis recorded that most TCR beta V segments were productive about 87% or about 30% of the time. There were some V segments, including TRBV6-2 and TRBV6-3, excluded as indistinguishable. CMV serostatus stood as the only immune exposure information on hand. TCR beta V- and J-gene trimming was later associated with a missense DCLRE1C variant.

The ends lost 2 bases at V and 8 bases at J; junction bases unmatched: 3. The CDR3 sequence is 13 residues long. The germline gives CDR1 SGHTA, CDR2 FQGNSA. PCR involved 60 Vbeta and 13 Jbeta primers. The protocol was immunoSEQ multiplex PCR, while the TCRdb copy is restricted to in-frame clones and leaves out a portion. The sample contains 75,000 to 80,000 clones, around 73% of which appear only once. The V and J genes are TRBV7-2 and TRBJ2-4; 7 nucleotides agree with TRBD2. Sequencing input: PBMCs. This TCR was sampled from a woman in her thirties or forties in good health and CMV-seropositive. CDR3: CASSLSGEDIQYF. The CDR3 nucleotides are TGTGCCAGCAGCTTAAGCGGGGAGGACATTCAGTACTTC.